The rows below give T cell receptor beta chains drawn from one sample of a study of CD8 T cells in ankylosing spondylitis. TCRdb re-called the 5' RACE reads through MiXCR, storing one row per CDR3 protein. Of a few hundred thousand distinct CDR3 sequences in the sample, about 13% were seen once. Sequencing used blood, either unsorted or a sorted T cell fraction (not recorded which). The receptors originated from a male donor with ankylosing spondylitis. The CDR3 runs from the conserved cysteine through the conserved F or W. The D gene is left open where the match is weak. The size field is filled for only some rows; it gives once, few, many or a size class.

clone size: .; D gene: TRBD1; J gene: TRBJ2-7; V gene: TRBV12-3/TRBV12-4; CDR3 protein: CASSTDRGTYEQYF; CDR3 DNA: TGTGCCAGCAGCACGGACAGGGGAACCTACGAGCAGTACTTC
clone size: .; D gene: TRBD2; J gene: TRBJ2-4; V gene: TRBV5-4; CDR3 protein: CASSPGGAGVQYF; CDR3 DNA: TGTGCCAGCAGCCCCGGGGGAGCGGGAGTTCAGTACTTC
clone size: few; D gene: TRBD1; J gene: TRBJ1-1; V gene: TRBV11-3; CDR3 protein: CASSGTGGPEAFF; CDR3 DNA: TGTGCCAGCAGCGGCACAGGGGGACCTGAAGCTTTCTTT
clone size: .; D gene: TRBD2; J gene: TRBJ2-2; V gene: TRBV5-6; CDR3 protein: CASSGDTGGPGGELFF; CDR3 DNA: TGTGCCAGCAGCGGGGATACGGGAGGGCCCGGCGGGGAGCTGTTTTTT
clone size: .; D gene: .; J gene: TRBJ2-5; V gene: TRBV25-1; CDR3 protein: CASSVPGRGGQETQYF; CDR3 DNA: TGTGCCAGCAGTGTCCCTGGCAGGGGTGGGCAAGAGACCCAGTACTTC
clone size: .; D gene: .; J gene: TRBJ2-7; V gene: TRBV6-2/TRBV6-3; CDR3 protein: CASRDAGLEQYF; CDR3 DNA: TGTGCCAGCAGAGACGCGGGGCTAGAGCAGTACTTC
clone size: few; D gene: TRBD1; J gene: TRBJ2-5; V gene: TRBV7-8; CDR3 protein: CASSEDREETQYF; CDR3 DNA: TGTGCCAGCAGCGAGGACAGGGAAGAGACCCAGTACTTC
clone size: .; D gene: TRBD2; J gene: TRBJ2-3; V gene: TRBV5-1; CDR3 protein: CASSLATSGFTDTQYF; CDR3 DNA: TGCGCCAGCAGCTTGGCCACTAGCGGGTTCACAGATACGCAGTATTTT
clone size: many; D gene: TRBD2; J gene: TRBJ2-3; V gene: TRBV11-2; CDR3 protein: CASSLLAGGTDTQYF; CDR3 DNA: TGTGCCAGCAGCTTACTAGCGGGAGGAACGGATACGCAGTATTTT
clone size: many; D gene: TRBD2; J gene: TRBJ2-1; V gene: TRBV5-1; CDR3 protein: CASSDLAGENEQFF; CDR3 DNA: TGCGCCAGCAGCGATTTAGCGGGAGAGAATGAGCAGTTCTTC
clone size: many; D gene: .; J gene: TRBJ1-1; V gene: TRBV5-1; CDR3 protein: CASSLEENTEAFF; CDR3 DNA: TGCGCCAGCAGCTTGGAGGAAAACACTGAAGCTTTCTTT
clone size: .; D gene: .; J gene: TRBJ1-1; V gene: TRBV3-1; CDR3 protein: CASSHQGGSTEAFF; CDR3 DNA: TGTGCCAGCAGCCACCAGGGAGGGTCCACTGAAGCTTTCTTT
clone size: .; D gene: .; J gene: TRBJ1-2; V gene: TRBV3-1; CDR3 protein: CASSPEAIYGYTF; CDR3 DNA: TGTGCCAGCAGCCCAGAGGCGATATATGGCTACACCTTC
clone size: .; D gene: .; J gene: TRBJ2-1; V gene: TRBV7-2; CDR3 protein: CASSQTRLTLRNEQFF; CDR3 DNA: TGTGCCAGCAGCCAGACCCGACTAACCCTCCGCAATGAGCAGTTCTTC
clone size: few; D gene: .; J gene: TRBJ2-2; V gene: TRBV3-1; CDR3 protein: CASSHLPIAEANTGELFF; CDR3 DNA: TGTGCCAGCAGCCACCTCCCTATAGCGGAGGCCAACACCGGGGAGCTGTTTTTT
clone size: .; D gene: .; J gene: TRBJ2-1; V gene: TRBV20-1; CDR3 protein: CSARSLAPEQFF; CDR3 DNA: TGCAGTGCTAGATCCCTAGCACCTGAGCAGTTCTTC
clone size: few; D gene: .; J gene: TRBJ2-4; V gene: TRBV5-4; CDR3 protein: CASSPIGGLAKNIQYF; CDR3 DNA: TGTGCCAGCAGCCCGATTGGCGGCTTAGCCAAAAACATTCAGTACTTC
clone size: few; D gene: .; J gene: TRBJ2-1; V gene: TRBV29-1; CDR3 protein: CSVLFPGYNEQFF; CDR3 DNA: TGCAGCGTTCTGTTCCCAGGATACAATGAGCAGTTCTTC
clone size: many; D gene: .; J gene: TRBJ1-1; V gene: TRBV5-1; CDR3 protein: CASSLTTHMNTEAFF; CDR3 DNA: TGCGCCAGCAGCTTGACTACCCATATGAACACTGAAGCTTTCTTT
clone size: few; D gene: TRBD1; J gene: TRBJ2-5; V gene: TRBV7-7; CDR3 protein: CASSLLIGQGEETQYF; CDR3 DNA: TGTGCCAGCAGCTTACTAATCGGACAGGGGGAAGAGACCCAGTACTTC
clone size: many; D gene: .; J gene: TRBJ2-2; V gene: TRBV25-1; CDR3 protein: CASSQPERGGAGELFF; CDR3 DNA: TGTGCCAGCAGTCAGCCCGAGAGAGGCGGAGCCGGGGAGCTGTTTTTT
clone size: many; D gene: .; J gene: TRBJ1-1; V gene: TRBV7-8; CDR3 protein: CASSLVPNTEAFF; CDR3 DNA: TGTGCCAGCAGCTTAGTCCCGAACACTGAAGCTTTCTTT
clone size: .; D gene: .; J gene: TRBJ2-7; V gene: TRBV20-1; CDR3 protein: CSASPSLLFEQYF; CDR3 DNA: TGCAGTGCTAGTCCTAGCCTCCTTTTCGAGCAGTACTTC
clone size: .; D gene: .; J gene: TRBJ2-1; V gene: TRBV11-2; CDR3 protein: CASSSTPGGRSYNEQFF; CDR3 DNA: TGTGCCAGCAGCTCGACTCCCGGTGGACGTTCCTACAATGAGCAGTTCTTC
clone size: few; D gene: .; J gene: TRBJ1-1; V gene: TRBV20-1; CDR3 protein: CSARRPSMNTEAFF; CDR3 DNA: TGCAGTGCTAGGAGACCCTCGATGAACACTGAAGCTTTCTTT
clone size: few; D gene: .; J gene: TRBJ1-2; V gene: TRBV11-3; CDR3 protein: CASKNSGFHTYGYTF; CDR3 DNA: TGTGCCAGCAAAAATTCGGGGTTCCATACATATGGCTACACCTTC
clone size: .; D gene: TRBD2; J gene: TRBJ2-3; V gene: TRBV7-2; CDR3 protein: CASTSGGRKDTQYF; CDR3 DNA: TGTGCCAGCACCTCGGGGGGGCGCAAGGATACGCAGTATTTT
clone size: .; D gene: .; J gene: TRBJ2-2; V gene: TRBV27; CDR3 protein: CASSSPRGADTGELFF; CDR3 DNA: TGTGCCAGCAGTTCACCAAGGGGCGCGGACACCGGGGAGCTGTTTTTT
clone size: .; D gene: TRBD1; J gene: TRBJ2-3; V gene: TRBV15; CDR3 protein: CATSRRTGADTQYF; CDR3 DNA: TGTGCCACCAGCAGGCGGACAGGAGCAGATACGCAGTATTTT
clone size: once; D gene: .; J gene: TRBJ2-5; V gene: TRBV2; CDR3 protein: CASTPREPQETQYF; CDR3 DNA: TGTGCCAGCACCCCCAGAGAACCCCAAGAGACCCAGTACTTC
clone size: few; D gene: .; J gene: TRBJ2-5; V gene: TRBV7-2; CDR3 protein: CASSLVLSPSQETQYF; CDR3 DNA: TGTGCCAGCAGCTTAGTGCTGTCTCCATCCCAAGAGACCCAGTACTTC
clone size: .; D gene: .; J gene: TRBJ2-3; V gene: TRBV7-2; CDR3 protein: CASSTQTFPDTQYF; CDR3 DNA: TGTGCCAGCAGCACTCAGACTTTTCCAGATACGCAGTATTTT
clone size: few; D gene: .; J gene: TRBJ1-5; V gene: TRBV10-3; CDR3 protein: CAISESSPLDVPQPQHF; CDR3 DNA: TGTGCCATCAGTGAGTCCTCACCCTTGGATGTACCCCAGCCCCAGCATTTT
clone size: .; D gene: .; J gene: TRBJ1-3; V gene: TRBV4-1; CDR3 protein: CASRVWGVGNTIYF; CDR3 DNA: TGCGCCAGCAGGGTCTGGGGGGTTGGAAACACCATATATTTT
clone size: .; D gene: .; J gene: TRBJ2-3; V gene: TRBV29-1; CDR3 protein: CSVEAEGGTDTQYF; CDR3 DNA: TGCAGCGTTGAGGCCGAAGGGGGCACAGATACGCAGTATTTT
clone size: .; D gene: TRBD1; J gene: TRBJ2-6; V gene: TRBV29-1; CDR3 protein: CSVEARTGVGANVLTF; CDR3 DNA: TGCAGCGTTGAAGCTCGGACAGGGGTCGGGGCCAACGTCCTGACTTTC
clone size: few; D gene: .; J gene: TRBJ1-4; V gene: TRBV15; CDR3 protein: CATRGATNEKLFF; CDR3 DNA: TGTGCCACTAGGGGGGCGACTAATGAAAAACTGTTTTTT
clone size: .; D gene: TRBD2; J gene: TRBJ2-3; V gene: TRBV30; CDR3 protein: CAWTSGRTKGGDTQYF; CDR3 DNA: TGTGCCTGGACTAGCGGGAGGACTAAAGGGGGAGATACGCAGTATTTT
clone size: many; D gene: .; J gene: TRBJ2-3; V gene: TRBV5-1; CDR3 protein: CASSLTGVSAVDTQYF; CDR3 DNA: TGCGCCAGCAGCTTAACGGGTGTCTCGGCTGTGGATACGCAGTATTTT
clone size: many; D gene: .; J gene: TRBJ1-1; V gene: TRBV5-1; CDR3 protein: CASSFGGVNTEAFF; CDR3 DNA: TGCGCCAGCAGCTTCGGCGGGGTGAACACTGAAGCTTTCTTT
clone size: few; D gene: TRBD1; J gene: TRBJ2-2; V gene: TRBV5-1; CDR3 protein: CASSLATGANTGELFF; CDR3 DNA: TGCGCCAGCAGCTTGGCAACAGGGGCGAACACCGGGGAGCTGTTTTTT
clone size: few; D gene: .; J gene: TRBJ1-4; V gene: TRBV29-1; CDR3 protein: CSVQYRGSTSEKLFF; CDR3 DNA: TGCAGCGTTCAATATAGGGGAAGTACGAGTGAAAAACTGTTTTTT
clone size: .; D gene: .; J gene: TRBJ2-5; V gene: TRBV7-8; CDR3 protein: CASSWRTDQETQYF; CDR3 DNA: TGTGCCAGCAGCTGGAGGACAGACCAAGAGACCCAGTACTTC
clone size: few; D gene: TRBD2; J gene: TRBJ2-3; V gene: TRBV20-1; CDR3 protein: CSARDGGESTDTQYF; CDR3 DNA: TGCAGTGCTAGAGATGGGGGGGAAAGCACAGATACGCAGTATTTT
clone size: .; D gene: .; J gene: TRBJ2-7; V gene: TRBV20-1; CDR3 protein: CSARESPDVNSYEQYF; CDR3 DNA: TGCAGTGCTAGAGAGTCGCCTGACGTCAACTCCTACGAGCAGTACTTC
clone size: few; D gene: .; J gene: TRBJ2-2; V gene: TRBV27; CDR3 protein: CASSFATGELFF; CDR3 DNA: TGTGCCAGCAGTTTTGCTACCGGGGAGCTGTTTTTT
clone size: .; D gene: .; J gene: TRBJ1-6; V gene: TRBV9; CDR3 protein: CASSVGGVLDSPLHF; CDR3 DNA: TGTGCCAGCAGCGTGGGCGGGGTCTTAGATTCACCCCTCCACTTT
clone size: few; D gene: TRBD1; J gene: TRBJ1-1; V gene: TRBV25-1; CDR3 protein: CASSNQGAGGTEAFF; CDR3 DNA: TGTGCCAGCAGTAATCAGGGGGCTGGGGGCACTGAAGCTTTCTTT
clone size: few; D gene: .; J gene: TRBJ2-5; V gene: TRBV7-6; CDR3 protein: CASSLWRGETQYF; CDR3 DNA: TGTGCCAGCAGCTTATGGAGGGGAGAGACCCAGTACTTC
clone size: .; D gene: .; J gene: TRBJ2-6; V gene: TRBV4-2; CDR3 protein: CASSQESAGLRSGANVLTF; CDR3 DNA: TGTGCCAGCAGCCAAGAATCGGCAGGTCTCCGCTCTGGGGCCAACGTCCTGACTTTC
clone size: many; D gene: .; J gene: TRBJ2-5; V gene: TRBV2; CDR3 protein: CASSGEMGETQYF; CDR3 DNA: TGTGCCAGCAGTGGGGAGATGGGAGAGACCCAGTACTTC